Included here is one TCR beta chain sequence, with context. Its antigen is currently unknown. The data derive from a study of OX40 agonist ivuxolimab in advanced cancers. Study overall: Partial responses, seen in three patients, involved one hepatocellular carcinoma and two cutaneous melanomas. Points from the study as a whole: Among expanded peripheral T cells, antigen specificity went undetermined. People who partly responded at 0.1-3.0 mg/kg had some of the least clonal expansion seen.

CDR3 length equals 15 residues. V lost 5 bases, J lost 4 bases, and 7 bases stayed unmatched. CDR1 MDHEN and CDR2 SYDVKM come from the germline V gene. Data came from immunoSEQ multiplex PCR; TCRdb stores just in-frame clones and leaves some out. The data show nearly 80,000 clones, roughly 94% seen once. This clonotype was obtained from an adult with an advanced solid tumor such as melanoma, head and neck, liver or kidney cancer. The V call is TRBV28, the J call TRBJ1-2, with 10 bases aligning to TRBD1. The specimen was CD4+ or CD8+ T cells sorted from blood, collected in a trial of the OX40 agonist ivuxolimab. CDR3: CASSTRQGAGYGYTF. The CDR3 nucleotides read TGTGCCAGCAGTACTCGACAGGGGGCAGGCTATGGCTACACCTTC.